Listed below are T cell receptor beta chains from one sample, sequenced in a study of blood T cells in healthy people across ages. TCRdb fed the 5' RACE reads into MiXCR, producing one record per CDR3 protein. The profile shows roughly 800,000 distinct CDR3 sequences, over 45% of them singletons. Sequencing was performed on blood. The source of these receptors is a man aged 30 to 45 in good health. Each CDR3 is given with its conserved first and last residue. The D gene is left open where the match is weak. Where a row states a size, it is once, few, many or the class of an expanded clone; other rows omit it.

abundance: -; d_gene: TRBD1; j_gene: TRBJ2-3; v_gene: TRBV9; CDR3nt: TGTGCCAGCGGGACAGGGGTTGCATCTGATACGCAGTATTTT; CDR3aa: CASGTGVASDTQYF
abundance: -; d_gene: -; j_gene: TRBJ2-3; v_gene: TRBV6-5; CDR3nt: TGTGCCAGCAGTTACTCGACCCGAGGGGTCCGCACAGATACGCAGTATTTT; CDR3aa: CASSYSTRGVRTDTQYF
abundance: -; d_gene: TRBD1; j_gene: TRBJ1-2; v_gene: TRBV5-1; CDR3nt: TGCGCCAGCAGCTTGGATCCTGGGACAGGGAAGTATGGCTACACCTTC; CDR3aa: CASSLDPGTGKYGYTF
abundance: -; d_gene: TRBD2; j_gene: TRBJ2-1; v_gene: TRBV12-3/TRBV12-4; CDR3nt: TGTGCCAGCACCGCAAAATCGGGGAGGGATAGGGTCGATGAGCAGTTCTTC; CDR3aa: CASTAKSGRDRVDEQFF
abundance: -; d_gene: -; j_gene: TRBJ2-1; v_gene: TRBV28; CDR3nt: TGTGCCAGCACCCGACTCCAGAATGAGCAGTTCTTC; CDR3aa: CASTRLQNEQFF
abundance: -; d_gene: -; j_gene: TRBJ2-1; v_gene: TRBV5-1; CDR3nt: TGCGCCAGCAGCACGCGGACAAACTCCTACAATGAGCAGTTCTTC; CDR3aa: CASSTRTNSYNEQFF
abundance: -; d_gene: -; j_gene: TRBJ2-1; v_gene: TRBV5-1; CDR3nt: TGCGCCAGCAGCTTTGGCAACCCCCCCATGGGTGAGCAGTTCTTC; CDR3aa: CASSFGNPPMGEQFF
abundance: once; d_gene: TRBD2; j_gene: TRBJ2-7; v_gene: TRBV5-1; CDR3nt: TGCGCCAGCTCCGAGGGGCCGGGACTAGACTACGAGCAGTACTTC; CDR3aa: CASSEGPGLDYEQYF
abundance: few; d_gene: -; j_gene: TRBJ1-2; v_gene: TRBV20-1; CDR3nt: TGCAGTGCTAGTTTTGAGGGGGATAGAGGCTACACCTTC; CDR3aa: CSASFEGDRGYTF
abundance: -; d_gene: -; j_gene: TRBJ2-7; v_gene: TRBV11-2; CDR3nt: TGTGCCAGCAGCTTCCGGGTCTTTGGGGGGCTCTACGAGCAGTACTTC; CDR3aa: CASSFRVFGGLYEQYF
abundance: -; d_gene: -; j_gene: TRBJ1-2; v_gene: TRBV29-1; CDR3nt: TGCAGCGTTGTCTGGTCCAGCCATGGCTACACCTTC; CDR3aa: CSVVWSSHGYTF
abundance: few; d_gene: -; j_gene: TRBJ2-1; v_gene: TRBV14; CDR3nt: TGTGCCAGCAGCCAGGATGCCTACAATGAGCAGTTCTTC; CDR3aa: CASSQDAYNEQFF
abundance: -; d_gene: -; j_gene: TRBJ2-7; v_gene: TRBV13; CDR3nt: TGTGCCAGCAGCCAAGGGAGCACCGACCTCTACGAGCAGTACTTC; CDR3aa: CASSQGSTDLYEQYF
abundance: -; d_gene: -; j_gene: TRBJ2-1; v_gene: TRBV5-1; CDR3nt: TGCGCCAGCAGCGAGGGGACAATAGGCTACAATGAGCAGTTCTTC; CDR3aa: CASSEGTIGYNEQFF
abundance: few; d_gene: TRBD1; j_gene: TRBJ1-2; v_gene: TRBV4-3; CDR3nt: TGCGCCAGCAGCCGAAGTCGGCAGGGGGGGATCTATGGCTACACCTTC; CDR3aa: CASSRSRQGGIYGYTF
abundance: -; d_gene: TRBD2; j_gene: TRBJ2-5; v_gene: TRBV14; CDR3nt: TGTGCCAGCAGCCGGCCCGCCGTCCTAGCGGGCTTGTACTTC; CDR3aa: CASSRPAVLAGLYF
abundance: few; d_gene: TRBD1; j_gene: TRBJ2-7; v_gene: TRBV29-1; CDR3nt: TGCAGCGTTGTGTGGTGGGACAGGGGTTACGAGCAGTACTTC; CDR3aa: CSVVWWDRGYEQYF
abundance: -; d_gene: -; j_gene: TRBJ2-7; v_gene: TRBV10-3; CDR3nt: TGTGCCATCACCCCTCCAGATAGCTTGGGCTCCTACGAGCAGTACTTC; CDR3aa: CAITPPDSLGSYEQYF
abundance: -; d_gene: -; j_gene: TRBJ2-7; v_gene: TRBV4-3; CDR3nt: TGCGCCAGCAGCCAGACAAGGGCGGGAACCTACGAGCAGTACTTC; CDR3aa: CASSQTRAGTYEQYF
abundance: few; d_gene: -; j_gene: TRBJ2-5; v_gene: TRBV29-1; CDR3nt: TGCAGCGTCGACAGATTCCAAGAGACCCAGTACTTC; CDR3aa: CSVDRFQETQYF
abundance: -; d_gene: -; j_gene: TRBJ2-7; v_gene: TRBV7-3; CDR3nt: TGTGGGGCAGCTCCCGGGGAGTATTCCTACGAGCAGTACTTC; CDR3aa: CGAAPGEYSYEQYF
abundance: -; d_gene: -; j_gene: TRBJ2-1; v_gene: TRBV7-2; CDR3nt: TGTGCCAGCAGCTTATGGGGAGCGGGTAGTGAGCAGTTCTTC; CDR3aa: CASSLWGAGSEQFF
abundance: -; d_gene: TRBD2; j_gene: TRBJ2-1; v_gene: TRBV20-1; CDR3nt: TGCAGTGCCGCAAGACTAGCGGGACAACATGAGCAGTTCTTC; CDR3aa: CSAARLAGQHEQFF
abundance: few; d_gene: -; j_gene: TRBJ2-2; v_gene: TRBV11-1; CDR3nt: TGTGCCAGCAGCCCCACAGGGTTCACCGGGGAGCTGTTTTTT; CDR3aa: CASSPTGFTGELFF
abundance: -; d_gene: -; j_gene: TRBJ2-1; v_gene: TRBV2; CDR3nt: TGTGCCAGCAGCTGGGGACCGAGTGAGCAGTTCTTC; CDR3aa: CASSWGPSEQFF
abundance: few; d_gene: TRBD1; j_gene: TRBJ1-2; v_gene: TRBV15; CDR3nt: TGTGCCACCAGCGCACAGGGGGCCTTCACTTTTAACTATGGCTACACCTTC; CDR3aa: CATSAQGAFTFNYGYTF
abundance: few; d_gene: TRBD1; j_gene: TRBJ2-5; v_gene: TRBV3-1; CDR3nt: TGTGCCAGCCGACAGGGGCCGGAGGAGACCCAGTACTTC; CDR3aa: CASRQGPEETQYF
abundance: few; d_gene: -; j_gene: TRBJ2-3; v_gene: TRBV6-6; CDR3nt: TGTGCCAGCAGGGCAGATACGCAGTATTTT; CDR3aa: CASRADTQYF
abundance: -; d_gene: TRBD2; j_gene: TRBJ2-1; v_gene: TRBV7-2; CDR3nt: TGTGCCAGCAGCTTAGCTTCTAGCGGGGTGGGCTATGAGCAGTTCTTC; CDR3aa: CASSLASSGVGYEQFF
abundance: few; d_gene: -; j_gene: TRBJ1-6; v_gene: TRBV21-1; CDR3nt: TGTGCCAGCAGCAAAGTAGAGGGGGCCAGGAATTCACCCCTCCACTTT; CDR3aa: CASSKVEGARNSPLHF
abundance: -; d_gene: TRBD2; j_gene: TRBJ2-1; v_gene: TRBV29-1; CDR3nt: TGCAGCGTTGTGGGGCTAGCGGGGGAGAGCTCCTACAATGAGCAGTTCTTC; CDR3aa: CSVVGLAGESSYNEQFF
abundance: -; d_gene: TRBD1; j_gene: TRBJ2-7; v_gene: TRBV10-3; CDR3nt: TGTGCCATCAGTGAATCGGGACAGGGTTACGAGCAGTACTTC; CDR3aa: CAISESGQGYEQYF
abundance: -; d_gene: -; j_gene: TRBJ1-2; v_gene: TRBV4-2; CDR3nt: TGTGCCAGCAGCCAAGGAATGGTCAGGAAAAACTATGGCTACACCTTC; CDR3aa: CASSQGMVRKNYGYTF
abundance: once; d_gene: -; j_gene: TRBJ1-1; v_gene: TRBV7-9; CDR3nt: TGTGCCAGCAGCCAACAGTCGAACACTGAAGCTTTCTTT; CDR3aa: CASSQQSNTEAFF
abundance: -; d_gene: TRBD2; j_gene: TRBJ2-1; v_gene: TRBV5-1; CDR3nt: TGCGCCAGCAGCTTGGAAGCGGGGGGGGTAAATGAGCAGTTCTTC; CDR3aa: CASSLEAGGVNEQFF
abundance: few; d_gene: TRBD2; j_gene: TRBJ2-1; v_gene: TRBV7-3; CDR3nt: TGTGCCAGCAGTTTTAGCGGGAGTATACATAATGAGCAGTTCTTC; CDR3aa: CASSFSGSIHNEQFF
abundance: -; d_gene: TRBD2; j_gene: TRBJ2-7; v_gene: TRBV11-1; CDR3nt: TGTGCCAGCACCCCGGGGGGAGAGTATAACGAGCAGTACTTC; CDR3aa: CASTPGGEYNEQYF
abundance: -; d_gene: TRBD1; j_gene: TRBJ2-1; v_gene: TRBV5-1; CDR3nt: TGCGCCAGCAGTTCAGACAGGGGAACCGATGAGCAGTTCTTC; CDR3aa: CASSSDRGTDEQFF
abundance: -; d_gene: -; j_gene: TRBJ2-5; v_gene: TRBV5-1; CDR3nt: TGCGCCAGCAGCTTACAGGGCGTAGAAGAGACCCAGTACTTC; CDR3aa: CASSLQGVEETQYF
abundance: -; d_gene: TRBD2; j_gene: TRBJ2-3; v_gene: TRBV4-3; CDR3nt: TGCGCCAGCAGCCAAGATACCCCAGCGGGAGAAGGTGATACGCAGTATTTT; CDR3aa: CASSQDTPAGEGDTQYF
abundance: -; d_gene: TRBD1; j_gene: TRBJ2-5; v_gene: TRBV28; CDR3nt: TGTGCCAGCAGCGAACCGACAGGGGCAGAGACCCAGTACTTC; CDR3aa: CASSEPTGAETQYF
abundance: -; d_gene: -; j_gene: TRBJ2-7; v_gene: TRBV10-3; CDR3nt: TGTGCCATCAGTGTATCGGTGTCCCCGGCGAGGAGCGAGCAGTACTTC; CDR3aa: CAISVSVSPARSEQYF
abundance: -; d_gene: TRBD1; j_gene: TRBJ2-7; v_gene: TRBV2; CDR3nt: TGTGCCAGCAGGTGGACAGGGGTGGGAGAGCAGTACTTC; CDR3aa: CASRWTGVGEQYF
abundance: -; d_gene: -; j_gene: TRBJ1-2; v_gene: TRBV10-3; CDR3nt: TGTGCCATCAGTGAGTCGACGGGGGGAAGTGGCTATGGCTACACCTTC; CDR3aa: CAISESTGGSGYGYTF
abundance: -; d_gene: TRBD1; j_gene: TRBJ1-2; v_gene: TRBV20-1; CDR3nt: TGCAGTGGCGTAACCGGGACAGGGGTTTTCTATGGCTACACCTTC; CDR3aa: CSGVTGTGVFYGYTF
abundance: -; d_gene: -; j_gene: TRBJ1-2; v_gene: TRBV29-1; CDR3nt: TGCAGCGTTGCCATTATGGGGACACCGGGTAGCTACACCTTC; CDR3aa: CSVAIMGTPGSYTF
abundance: few; d_gene: -; j_gene: TRBJ2-7; v_gene: TRBV20-1; CDR3nt: TGCAGTGCTCCAAATCCCTACGAGCAGTACTTC; CDR3aa: CSAPNPYEQYF
abundance: -; d_gene: TRBD2; j_gene: TRBJ2-7; v_gene: TRBV6-1; CDR3nt: TGTGCCAGCAGTATTCTAGCGGATACGTTTCTCTACGAGCAGTACTTC; CDR3aa: CASSILADTFLYEQYF
abundance: -; d_gene: TRBD2; j_gene: TRBJ2-7; v_gene: TRBV29-1; CDR3nt: TGCAGCGTTGAACCGGGAGGGAACAATGAGCAGTACTTC; CDR3aa: CSVEPGGNNEQYF
abundance: -; d_gene: TRBD1; j_gene: TRBJ2-7; v_gene: TRBV4-2; CDR3nt: TGTGCCAGCAGCTCACCTCCTGGGGCACAGGGGGCCTACGAGCAGTACTTC; CDR3aa: CASSSPPGAQGAYEQYF
abundance: -; d_gene: -; j_gene: TRBJ1-1; v_gene: TRBV7-9; CDR3nt: TGTGCCAGCACGTCTATGAACACTGAAGCTTTCTTT; CDR3aa: CASTSMNTEAFF
abundance: few; d_gene: TRBD2; j_gene: TRBJ2-7; v_gene: TRBV7-2; CDR3nt: TGTGCCAGCAGCTTGTTAGCGGGAGTTGGAAACTACGAGCAGTACTTC; CDR3aa: CASSLLAGVGNYEQYF